This T cell receptor beta chain was captured in a study of blood T cell repertoires in COVID-19 (dated by TCRdb to 2019 to 2021). Some background on the complete study: Collaborator samples came from the United States, Italy and Spain and covered acute and convalescent phases of COVID-19. Deeply sampled blood TCRbeta repertoires from subjects exposed to, actively infected with, or recovered from COVID-19 were included in the dataset. The material from the prospective study consisted of cDNA or gDNA derived from T cells, B-cell-depleted T cells, or PBMCs. Nearly every sample came with metadata listing a de-identified subject ID, COVID-19 status, age in years and sex. The repertoires were released in a freely available public database meant as a resource for research on the immune response to SARS-CoV-2. Samples were obtained from the ongoing ImmuneRACE study (first 160 participants) and from about 1,300 subjects provided by 6 global collaborators. Where HLA class I and class II types were available, the types were taken from metadata supplied by the sample provider, not from assay-based typing. Overall results and qualifications from the work: The amount of clinical and demographic metadata varied by source and participant and was provided uncurated.

TCRbeta CDR3 regions were amplified from genomic DNA using the immunoSEQ Assay, a bias-controlled multiplex PCR. The authors processed their data as follows. The number of nucleated cells in each sample was estimated from the amplification of reference gene primers within the assay. Sequence reads were collapsed and filtered to measure the absolute abundance of every unique TCRbeta CDR3 rearrangement. For each sample, productive Simpson clonality was calculated by taking the square root of Simpson's diversity index across productive rearrangements. TCRdb limited this immuneACCESS table to in-frame rearrangements with V and J called. A share of clones is missing; checked studies link under half to unresolved V genes, and the rest is unexplained. V, J and clone size derive from that table, while D and trimming were established from the DNA sequence. The sample table shows 45,000 to 55,000 clones, and roughly 84% are seen once. The top ten hold 10% to 15% of the sample.

Notes on this clone: Its target antigen remains unknown. No base qualities exist here, and no much larger clone lies one base off it.

Each collaborating institution followed its own protocols to collect whole blood in K2EDTA tubes. Collaborator samples were shipped for TCRbeta analysis as frozen whole blood, isolated PBMCs, or DNA extracted from either sample type. The CDR3 has 15 amino acids, counting the end cysteine and phenylalanine. Left in the record is the CDR3 DNA by itself, 45 bases read in frame from the first base. For CDR1 and CDR2, the germline V gene (reference sequence) lists GTSNPN and SVGIG. V is shortened by 3 bases, J by 0 bases, and the region joining them spans 14 bases. The sequenced material came from peripheral blood. The sequence was obtained from a man in his 70s with active COVID-19. The chain couples TRBV30 to TRBJ1-2; tentative D gene TRBD1, with 6 bases matching. The nucleotides read TGTGCCTGGAGCCTTACAGGGTTAGCTAACTATGGCTACACCTTC. Translation gives CAWSLTGLANYGYTF.